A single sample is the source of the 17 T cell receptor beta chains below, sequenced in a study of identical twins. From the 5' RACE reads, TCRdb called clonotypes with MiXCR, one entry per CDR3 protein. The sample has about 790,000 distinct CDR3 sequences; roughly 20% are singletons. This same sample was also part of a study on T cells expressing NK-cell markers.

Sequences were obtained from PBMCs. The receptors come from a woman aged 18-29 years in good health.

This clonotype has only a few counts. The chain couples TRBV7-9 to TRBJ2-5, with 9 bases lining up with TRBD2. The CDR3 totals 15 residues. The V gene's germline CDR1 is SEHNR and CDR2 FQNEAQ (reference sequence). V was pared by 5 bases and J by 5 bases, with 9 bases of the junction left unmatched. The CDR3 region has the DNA TGTGCCAGCAGCCGAAAGACTAGCGGTGAGGAGACCCAGTACTTC. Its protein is CASSRKTSGEETQYF.

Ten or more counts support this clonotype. The CDR3 sequence is CASSGLQETQYF. CDR3 coding DNA: TGTGCCAGCAGCGGACTTCAAGAGACCCAGTACTTC. The rearrangement joins TRBV7-2 to TRBJ2-5, with a possible D match to TRBD2 (5 bases). CDR3 size: 12 residues. In germline, CDR1 is SGHTA, CDR2 FQGNSA. The V and J ends lost 5 bases and 2 bases respectively, with 6 bases between them.

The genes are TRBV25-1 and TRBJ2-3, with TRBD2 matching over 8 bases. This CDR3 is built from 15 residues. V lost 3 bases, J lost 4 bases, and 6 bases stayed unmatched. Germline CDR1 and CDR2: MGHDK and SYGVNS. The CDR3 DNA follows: TGTGCCAGCAGTGAGATGGCGGGAGGCGCAGATACGCAGTATTTT. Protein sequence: CASSEMAGGADTQYF.

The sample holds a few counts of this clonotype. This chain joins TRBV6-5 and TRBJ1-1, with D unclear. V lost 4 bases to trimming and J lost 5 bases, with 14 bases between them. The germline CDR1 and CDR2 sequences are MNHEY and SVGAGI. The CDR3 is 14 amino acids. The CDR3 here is CASSWEGTGTEAFF. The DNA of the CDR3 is TGTGCCAGCAGTTGGGAGGGAACGGGAACTGAAGCTTTCTTT.

Written as DNA, the CDR3 is TGCGCCAGCAGCCCTGTCCGAAGACGCAACCAAGAGACCCAGTACTTC. Translated, it gives CASSPVRRRNQETQYF. V and J are TRBV5-1 and TRBJ2-5; D is ambiguous. In germline, CDR1 is SGHRS, CDR2 YFSETQ. The CDR3 is 16 amino acids. V was pared by 4 bases and J by 0 bases, with 16 bases between. Full variable domain (rest looked up from reference TRBV5-1 and TRBJ2-5): KAGVTQTPRYLIKTRGQQVTLSCSPISGHRSVSWYQQTPGQGLQFLFEYFSETQRNKGNFPGRFSGRQFSNSRSEMNVSTLELGDSALYLCASSPVRRRNQETQYFGPGTRLLVL.

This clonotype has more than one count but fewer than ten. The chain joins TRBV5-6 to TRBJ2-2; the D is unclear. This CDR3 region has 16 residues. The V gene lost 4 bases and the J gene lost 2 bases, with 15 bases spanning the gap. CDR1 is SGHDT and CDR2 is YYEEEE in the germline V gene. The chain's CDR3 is CASSRAGRYNTGELFF. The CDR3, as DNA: TGTGCCAGCAGCCGAGCTGGAAGGTACAACACCGGGGAGCTGTTTTTT.

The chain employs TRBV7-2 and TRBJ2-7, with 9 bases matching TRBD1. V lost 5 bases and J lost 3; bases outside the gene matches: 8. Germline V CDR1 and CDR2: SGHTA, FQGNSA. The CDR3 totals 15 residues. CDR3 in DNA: TGTGCCAGCAGCATCGGGACAGGGTCCTACTACGAGCAGTACTTC. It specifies CASSIGTGSYYEQYF.

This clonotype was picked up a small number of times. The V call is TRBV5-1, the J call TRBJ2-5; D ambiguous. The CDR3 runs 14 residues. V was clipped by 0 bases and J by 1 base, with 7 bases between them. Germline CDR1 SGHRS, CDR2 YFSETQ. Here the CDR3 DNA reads TGCGCCAGCAGCTTGGTAGGAACCCAAGAGACCCAGTACTTC. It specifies CASSLVGTQETQYF.

The CDR3 coding sequence is TGCGCCAGCAGCTTCCTGACTAGCCGGAGTCACTCTCGGTTCTTC. Protein sequence: CASSFLTSRSHSRFF. The rearrangement joins TRBV5-1 to TRBJ2-1, with 7 bases identical to TRBD2. The CDR3 runs 15 residues. Germline CDR1 SGHRS, CDR2 YFSETQ. Trimming took 2 bases from V and 15 from J; bases not matched to a gene: 17.

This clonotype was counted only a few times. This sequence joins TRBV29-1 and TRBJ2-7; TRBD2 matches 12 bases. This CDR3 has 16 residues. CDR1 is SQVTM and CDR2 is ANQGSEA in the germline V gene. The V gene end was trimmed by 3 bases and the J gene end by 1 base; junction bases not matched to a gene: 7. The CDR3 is CSVEDPLAGGSYEQYF. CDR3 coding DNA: TGCAGCGTTGAGGACCCACTAGCGGGGGGTTCCTACGAGCAGTACTTC.

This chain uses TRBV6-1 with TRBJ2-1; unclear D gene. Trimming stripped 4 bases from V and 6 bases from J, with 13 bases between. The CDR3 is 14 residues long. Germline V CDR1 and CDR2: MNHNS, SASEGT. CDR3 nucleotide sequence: TGTGCCAGCAGTGTAGAACGTGGGCCCAATGAGCAGTTCTTC. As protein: CASSVERGPNEQFF.

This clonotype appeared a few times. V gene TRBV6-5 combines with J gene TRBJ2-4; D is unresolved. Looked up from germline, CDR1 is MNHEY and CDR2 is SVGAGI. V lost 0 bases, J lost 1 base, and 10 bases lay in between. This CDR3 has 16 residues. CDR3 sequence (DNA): TGTGCCAGCAGTTACTCGATCCAAGGTGCCAAAAACATTCAGTACTTC. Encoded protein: CASSYSIQGAKNIQYF.

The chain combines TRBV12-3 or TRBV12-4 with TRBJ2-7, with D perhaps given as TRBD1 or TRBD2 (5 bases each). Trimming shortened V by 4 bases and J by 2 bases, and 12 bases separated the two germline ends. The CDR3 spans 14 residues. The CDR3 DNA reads TGTGCCAGCAGTTCCGGGGCTTTCCCCTACGAGCAGTACTTC. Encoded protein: CASSSGAFPYEQYF.

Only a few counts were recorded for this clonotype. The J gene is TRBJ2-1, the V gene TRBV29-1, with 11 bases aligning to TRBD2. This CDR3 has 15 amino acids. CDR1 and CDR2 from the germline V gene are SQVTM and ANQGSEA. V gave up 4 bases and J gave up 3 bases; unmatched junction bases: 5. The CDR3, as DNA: TGCAGCGTTGGGGCTAGCGGGAGGATCTACAATGAGCAGTTCTTC. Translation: CSVGASGRIYNEQFF.

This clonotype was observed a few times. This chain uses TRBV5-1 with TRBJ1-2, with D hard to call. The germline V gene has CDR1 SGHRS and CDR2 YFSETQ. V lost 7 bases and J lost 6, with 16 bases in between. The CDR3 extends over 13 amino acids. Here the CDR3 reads CASAATWSDGYTF. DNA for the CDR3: TGCGCCAGCGCAGCAACTTGGAGTGATGGCTACACCTTC.

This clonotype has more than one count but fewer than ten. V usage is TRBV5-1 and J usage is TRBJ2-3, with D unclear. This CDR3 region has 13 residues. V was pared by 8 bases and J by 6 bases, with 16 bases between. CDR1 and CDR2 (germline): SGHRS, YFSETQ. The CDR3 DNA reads TGCGCCAGTTCGGAAAGGCCCGTGGATACGCAGTATTTT. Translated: CASSERPVDTQYF.

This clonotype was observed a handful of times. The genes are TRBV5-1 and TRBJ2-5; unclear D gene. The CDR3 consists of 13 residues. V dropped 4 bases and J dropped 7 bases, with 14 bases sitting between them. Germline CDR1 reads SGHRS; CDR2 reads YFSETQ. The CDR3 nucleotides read TGCGCCAGCAGCAAAGAAGTCCCAGGGACCCAGTACTTC. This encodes CASSKEVPGTQYF. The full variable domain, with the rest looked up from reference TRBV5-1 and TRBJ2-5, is KAGVTQTPRYLIKTRGQQVTLSCSPISGHRSVSWYQQTPGQGLQFLFEYFSETQRNKGNFPGRFSGRQFSNSRSEMNVSTLELGDSALYLCASSKEVPGTQYFGPGTRLLVL.